Listed here are 23 T cell receptor beta chains from one sample, sequenced in a study of beta chain features in type 1 diabetes. Study-level results: Significant though moderate, a shortening of TCRB CDR3s appeared in all four CD4+ subsets of Type 1 diabetes patients.

Every isolated RNA sample was fully reverse transcribed, so sequencing captured expressed TCRB transcripts. The method was immunoSEQ multiplex PCR; TCRdb's version includes in-frame clones alone and lacks a portion of them. The repertoire holds around 360,000 clones, approximately 12% seen once, with around 0.0099% in the top ten. Antigen specificity for these receptors is unknown. Specimen: naive CD4+ T cells from blood. These receptors were collected from a woman between 18 and 30 years old with type 1 diabetes.

This rearrangement joins TRBV7-2 to TRBJ2-3, with 10 bases fitting TRBD2. The CDR3 contains 16 residues. Germline values: CDR1 SGHTA, CDR2 FQGNSA. V lost 1 base to trimming and J lost 7 bases; unmatched junction nucleotides: 8. The CDR3, as DNA: TGTGCCAGCAGCTTAGTTCCAGCGGGGGGGTTAAATACGCAGTATTTT. Amino acid sequence: CASSLVPAGGLNTQYF.

This chain uses TRBV5-1 with TRBJ2-1, with no clear D. V was trimmed by 4 bases and J by 8 bases, leaving 16 bases between them. The germline V gene encodes CDR1 SGHRS and CDR2 YFSETQ. The CDR3 spans 14 residues. The CDR3 nucleotides are TGCGCCAGCAGCATTCAGTCCAGCGTCGATGAGCAGTTCTTC. It translates to CASSIQSSVDEQFF.

This clone showed up just a few times. The rearrangement uses TRBV2 and TRBJ1-6; TRBD1 agrees at 9 bases. V gave up 8 bases and J gave up 11 bases; unmatched junction bases: 10. The CDR3 contains 14 residues. The germline V gene has CDR1 SNHLY and CDR2 FYNNEI. The CDR3 DNA sequence: TGTGCCAGCGACATAGGGACAGGGAGGGCACCCCTCCACTTT. Translating gives CASDIGTGRAPLHF.

Turning to this clone: At one of its ends the junction is not consistent with the germline gene, which may arise from a read error. The V and J genes are TRBV15 and TRBJ2-7; 7 bases are shared with TRBD1. Germline V gene lookup returns CDR1 LNHNV and CDR2 YYDKDF (reference sequence). The CDR3 covers 12 residues. The CDR3 DNA follows: TGTGCCACCAGCCATACAGGGGCTCTTAGGGACTTC. Its translation: CATSHTGALRDF. Combining the CDR3 with reference TRBV15 and TRBJ2-7 gives the whole variable domain DAMVIQNPRYQVTQFGKPVTLSCSQTLNHNVMYWYQQKSSQAPKLLFHYYDKDFNNEADTPDNFQSRRPNTSFCFLDIRSPGLGDTAMYLCATSHTGALRDFGPGTRLTVT.

CDR3 bases: TGCGCCAGCAGCCAAGTGGAACAGTTAAACACTGAAGCTTTCTTT. It yields the protein CASSQVEQLNTEAFF. The V and J genes are TRBV4-3 and TRBJ1-1; D unclear. V was trimmed by 1 base and J by 2 bases, leaving 11 bases between them. Germline V gives CDR1 LGHNA, CDR2 YSLEER. The CDR3 is 15 residues long.

J is TRBJ2-1 and V is TRBV6-1, with a weak D call TRBD2 (5 bases). In germline, CDR1 is MNHNS, CDR2 SASEGT. The CDR3 has 15 residues. Trimming shortened V by 7 bases and J by 0 bases, and 13 bases separated the two germline ends. The CDR3 sequence is CASIMEDRSYNEQFF. CDR3 bases: TGTGCCAGCATAATGGAGGACCGCTCCTACAATGAGCAGTTCTTC.

A note on this clone: Other nucleotide sequences from this sample produce the same CDR3. The rearrangement uses TRBV30 and TRBJ1-5, with D possibly TRBD1 on 5 matching bases. Germline V gene sequence: CDR1 GTSNPN, CDR2 SVGIG (reference sequence). The CDR3 spans 12 residues. V was trimmed by 2 bases and J by 4 bases, leaving 6 bases between them. CDR3 region: CAWSRGNQPQHF. CDR3 in DNA: TGTGCCTGGAGTAGGGGTAATCAGCCCCAGCATTTT. The full variable domain, rest sourced from reference TRBV30 and TRBJ1-5, is SQTIHQWPATLVQPVGSPLSLECTVEGTSNPNLYWYRQAAGRGLQLLFYSVGIGQISSEVPQNLSASRPQDRQFILSSKKLLLSDSGFYLCAWSRGNQPQHFGDGTRLSIL.

The V call is TRBV4-3, the J call TRBJ2-1; TRBD1 is a possible D gene (5 bases). CDR3 length equals 16 residues. V dropped 1 base and J dropped 4 bases, with 14 bases sitting between them. Germline values: CDR1 LGHNA, CDR2 YSLEER. The CDR3 region is CASSQGAGNSYNEQFF. For the CDR3, the DNA is TGCGCCAGCAGCCAAGGCGCAGGGAACTCATACAATGAGCAGTTCTTC.

The V and J genes are TRBV29-1 and TRBJ1-2; 8 bases agree with TRBD1. J lost 3 bases, V lost 6 bases, and 6 bases had no gene match. The CDR3 consists of 13 residues. CDR1 is SQVTM, CDR2 ANQGSEA, per germline. CDR3 coding DNA: TGCAGCGTCGAGAGGGACAGGCACTATGGCTACACCTTC. Amino acids: CSVERDRHYGYTF.

The table lists this clone with a few counts. The sample has other DNA sequences that encode this CDR3 too. V and J are TRBV29-1 and TRBJ2-7; 9 bases agree with TRBD1. CDR1 SQVTM and CDR2 ANQGSEA come from the germline V gene. This CDR3 has 13 amino acids. Germline trimming cut 4 bases from V and 3 bases from J; bases unmatched to any gene: 4. CDR3 amino acids: CSVAPGQGYEQYF. DNA for the CDR3: TGCAGCGTTGCACCGGGACAGGGCTACGAGCAGTACTTC.

This clone was counted a few times. J is TRBJ2-1 and V is TRBV7-3; 10 bases line up with TRBD2. This CDR3 has 13 amino acids. Germline V gives CDR1 SGHTA, CDR2 FQGTGA. V shed 8 bases, J shed 5 bases, and the junction held 3 bases outside the gene matches. The CDR3 bases are TGTGCCAGCGGCGGGACTAGCGACAATGAGCAGTTCTTC. Translating it yields CASGGTSDNEQFF. The whole variable domain, remainder taken from reference TRBV7-3 and TRBJ2-1, is GAGVSQTPSNKVTEKGKYVELRCDPISGHTALYWYRQSLGQGPEFLIYFQGTGAADDSGLPNDRFFAVRPEGSVSTLKIQRTERGDSAVYLCASGGTSDNEQFFGPGTRLTVL.

A few counts support this clone. V usage is TRBV4-3 and J usage is TRBJ2-1, with 15 bases that match TRBD2. CDR3 length: 18 residues. Germline V gene sequence: CDR1 LGHNA, CDR2 YSLEER. The junction had 9 bases not matched to a gene; V was cut back by 0 bases and J by 9 bases. The DNA for the CDR3 is TGCGCCAGCAGCCAAGATCCCCGCGGACTAGCGGGAGGGAGTGAGCAGTTCTTC. This translates into CASSQDPRGLAGGSEQFF.

The chain joins TRBV25-1 to TRBJ2-7; TRBD1 agrees at 10 bases. The germline V gene has CDR1 MGHDK and CDR2 SYGVNS. The ends lost 0 bases at V and 6 bases at J; junction bases unmatched: 5. This CDR3 comprises 15 residues. The CDR3 here is CASSEYGTGEREQYF. CDR3 DNA: TGTGCCAGCAGTGAATACGGGACAGGGGAGCGCGAGCAGTACTTC.

The chain couples TRBV7-2 to TRBJ2-2, with 8 bases that match TRBD2. The V gene end was trimmed by 0 bases and the J gene end by 6 bases; junction bases not matched to a gene: 3. This CDR3 has 15 residues. CDR1 and CDR2 from the germline V gene are SGHTA and FQGNSA. The CDR3 loop reads CASSLAWRGAGELFF. CDR3 DNA sequence: TGTGCCAGCAGCTTAGCGTGGCGGGGGGCCGGGGAGCTGTTTTTT.

This rearrangement joins TRBV6-6 to TRBJ1-1, with 7 bases that match TRBD1. Germline V gene data show CDR1 as MNHNY and CDR2 as SVGAGI (reference sequence). With V trimmed by 11 bases and J by 4 bases, 16 bases remained unmatched. The length of the CDR3 is 15 residues. The CDR3 reads CAGRRTGRDGTEAFF. The CDR3, as DNA: TGTGCCGGACGAAGGACAGGCCGAGACGGCACTGAAGCTTTCTTT.

This clone was observed a handful of times. The chain combines TRBV6-6 with TRBJ2-5, with 8 bases fitting TRBD1. V trimming: 6 bases; J trimming: 4 bases; junction bases outside the gene matches: 7. The CDR3 runs to 14 residues. The germline gives CDR1 MNHNY, CDR2 SVGAGI (reference sequence). The CDR3 here is CASRDTGGVETQYF. In DNA, the CDR3 is TGTGCCAGCAGAGACACAGGGGGAGTAGAGACCCAGTACTTC.

J is TRBJ2-7 and V is TRBV5-1; perhaps TRBD1 as D (5 bases). The CDR3 is made up of 15 amino acids. Germline V gene lookup returns CDR1 SGHRS and CDR2 YFSETQ. Trimming shortened V by 1 base and J by 6 bases, and 17 bases separated the two germline ends. The CDR3 sequence is CASSLSRESASEQYF. The CDR3 coding sequence is TGCGCCAGCAGCTTGTCCAGGGAATCAGCCTCCGAGCAGTACTTC. Full variable domain (missing parts from reference TRBV5-1 and TRBJ2-7): KAGVTQTPRYLIKTRGQQVTLSCSPISGHRSVSWYQQTPGQGLQFLFEYFSETQRNKGNFPGRFSGRQFSNSRSEMNVSTLELGDSALYLCASSLSRESASEQYFGPGTRLTVT.

This clone came up a few times. This rearrangement joins TRBV10-3 to TRBJ2-7, with no clear D. V was cut by 1 base and J by 7 bases, with 5 bases left in between. Germline V gives CDR1 ENHRY, CDR2 SYGVKD. This CDR3 has 11 residues. CDR3 sequence: CAISEFEEQYF. The CDR3 DNA reads TGTGCCATCAGTGAGTTTGAGGAGCAGTACTTC.

The chain carries TRBV5-1 and TRBJ2-3; TRBD2 agrees at 10 bases. Germline CDR1 SGHRS, CDR2 YFSETQ. The V and J ends lost 4 bases and 6 bases, in that order; junction bases with no gene match: 5. The CDR3 is 14 amino acids. As DNA, the CDR3 is TGCGCCAGCAGCCCTAGCGGGGGCCCGGATACGCAGTATTTT. Translated, it gives CASSPSGGPDTQYF.

V usage is TRBV9 and J usage is TRBJ1-2, with a possible D match to TRBD1 (6 bases). Germline assignment: CDR1 SGDLS and CDR2 YYNGEE. V was shortened by 4 bases and J by 3 bases, with 16 bases between the two germline ends. CDR3 length: 15 residues. CDR3 sequence (DNA): TGTGCCAGCAGCCCAGGTGGGGGGGGCGACTATGGCTACACCTTC. This gives the protein CASSPGGGGDYGYTF.

The chain couples TRBV6-5 to TRBJ2-3, with 8 bases lining up with TRBD2. The V segment lost 11 bases and the J segment 2 bases; nucleotides outside the gene matches: 9. CDR3 length: 14 residues. The germline V gene encodes CDR1 MNHEY and CDR2 SVGAGI. The CDR3 is CAVRRGLDTDTQYF. The CDR3 coding sequence is TGTGCCGTGCGGCGGGGACTAGACACAGATACGCAGTATTTT.

The chain combines TRBV18 with TRBJ1-1; D call uncertain. CDR1 KGHSH and CDR2 LQKENI come from the germline V gene. The V and J ends lost 3 bases and 1 base respectively, with 9 bases between them. The CDR3 consists of 14 residues. CDR3 bases: TGTGCCAGCTCACCGCTGGAGGAGAACACTGAAGCTTTCTTT. Translated, it gives CASSPLEENTEAFF.

The CDR3 reads CASSFDRESTEAFF. Written as DNA, the CDR3 is TGTGCCAGCAGCTTTGACAGGGAAAGCACTGAAGCTTTCTTT. The V and J genes are TRBV5-4 and TRBJ1-1; 7 bases match TRBD1. After removal of 2 bases from V and 4 bases from J, the junction contained 5 bases not matched to a gene. The CDR3 covers 14 residues. The germline V gene has CDR1 SGHNT and CDR2 YYREEE (reference sequence).